A single sample gave rise to the 17 T cell receptor beta chains below, sequenced in a study of shared clonotypes between healthy human individuals. Clones were read by immunoSEQ multiplex PCR, and TCRdb kept only the in-frame ones, dropping some. The sample has approximately 1,500,000 clones, 95% to 99% seen once. The sample was naive CD4+ T cells sorted from blood. Subset in this sample: CD45RA+ positively selected. The receptors originated from a young man in good health.

V is TRBV7-8 and J is TRBJ2-7, with 7 bases fitting TRBD1. V gave up 3 bases and J gave up 2 bases; unmatched junction bases: 1. This CDR3 is 13 amino acids long. Germline V gene sequence: CDR1 SGHVS, CDR2 FQNEAQ. In nucleotides, the CDR3 is TGTGCCAGCAGCTTCACAGGGGCCTACGAGCAGTACTTC. Translated: CASSFTGAYEQYF.

This sequence joins TRBV5-1 and TRBJ2-7; 7 nucleotides agree with TRBD1. The trim removed 3 bases at V and 1 base at J, leaving 7 bases unmatched. Germline values: CDR1 SGHRS, CDR2 YFSETQ. The CDR3 totals 15 residues. In nucleotides, the CDR3 is TGCGCCAGCAGCTCCCCCGGGACAGCTTCCTACGAGCAGTACTTC. This encodes CASSSPGTASYEQYF.

This chain uses TRBV10-3 with TRBJ2-1, with 11 bases aligning to TRBD2. Germline assignment: CDR1 ENHRY and CDR2 SYGVKD. This CDR3 has 17 amino acids. With V trimmed by 0 bases and J by 15 bases, 16 bases remained unmatched. The CDR3 DNA sequence: TGTGCCATCAGTGAGTCGACCGGGCTAGCGGGAGGACGTAGTGCGTTCTTC. This codes for CAISESTGLAGGRSAFF.

This chain connects TRBV11-2 to TRBJ1-3; D unresolved. The CDR3 consists of 15 residues. Trimming took off 3 bases at V and 4 bases at J, with 13 bases between the two ends. Germline CDR1 and CDR2: SGHAT and FQNNGV. The CDR3 protein is CASSFRDRSGNTIYF. The CDR3 coding sequence is TGTGCCAGCAGCTTCCGGGATCGGTCAGGAAACACCATATATTTT.

Turning to this clone: The sample holds other DNA sequences that translate to the same CDR3. The rearrangement joins TRBV6-5 to TRBJ2-1; TRBD2 aligns across 11 bases. The junction had 4 bases not matched to a gene; V was cut back by 6 bases and J by 3 bases. The CDR3 loop spans 15 amino acids. CDR1 is MNHEY and CDR2 is SVGAGI in the germline V gene. CDR3 sequence reads: CASSLTSGSYNEQFF. Written as DNA, the CDR3 is TGTGCCAGCAGCCTTACTAGCGGGAGCTACAATGAGCAGTTCTTC.

The CDR3 bases are TGTGCCAGTAGTACGAGCACCCTAGAGACCCAGTACTTC. Protein: CASSTSTLETQYF. This chain uses TRBV19 with TRBJ2-5, with no clear D. The CDR3 contains 13 residues. Trimming removed 4 bases from V and 4 bases from J, with 10 bases in between. The V gene's germline CDR1 is LNHDA and CDR2 SQIVND (reference sequence).

V is TRBV6-6 and J is TRBJ1-1, with no clear D. The CDR3 covers 15 residues. Germline CDR1 is MNHNY and CDR2 is SVGAGI (reference sequence). With 1 base removed from V and 4 bases from J, the gap between germline ends came to 13 bases. CDR3 in amino acids: CASSYFAAPGTEAFF. CDR3 coding DNA: TGTGCCAGCAGTTACTTCGCAGCGCCGGGCACTGAAGCTTTCTTT.

The chain has TRBV5-1 and TRBJ2-7, with 9 bases that match TRBD1. CDR1 and CDR2 (germline): SGHRS, YFSETQ. The CDR3 has 15 amino acids. V dropped 0 bases and J dropped 4; count of bases not matched to a gene: 5. CDR3 protein: CASSLGPQGAYEQYF. The CDR3 nucleotides are TGCGCCAGCAGCTTGGGTCCACAGGGGGCATACGAGCAGTACTTC. Full variable domain (missing parts from reference TRBV5-1 and TRBJ2-7): KAGVTQTPRYLIKTRGQQVTLSCSPISGHRSVSWYQQTPGQGLQFLFEYFSETQRNKGNFPGRFSGRQFSNSRSEMNVSTLELGDSALYLCASSLGPQGAYEQYFGPGTRLTVT.

The chain joins TRBV7-9 to TRBJ2-1, with D tentatively TRBD1 or TRBD2 (5 bases each). V gave up 2 bases and J gave up 7 bases, with 18 bases separating them. Germline V CDR1 and CDR2: SEHNR, FQNEAQ (reference sequence). This CDR3 is 16 amino acids long. The CDR3 sequence: CASSLYGGVFLNEQFF. Written as DNA, the CDR3 is TGTGCCAGCAGCTTATATGGGGGAGTTTTCTTAAATGAGCAGTTCTTC.

This clone was seen a single time. V gene TRBV27 combines with J gene TRBJ2-3; 16 positions agree with TRBD2. The CDR3 has 15 residues. J gave up 14 bases and V 4 bases, and 9 bases lay outside the gene matches. Per germline, CDR1 MNHEY and CDR2 SMNVEV (reference sequence). This CDR3 reads CASSSGTSGRAPLYF. CDR3 bases: TGTGCCAGCAGTTCCGGGACTAGCGGGAGGGCCCCTTTGTATTTT.

In its sample, this clone was seen once. J is TRBJ2-3 and V is TRBV6-6; D gene unclear. The CDR3 contains 12 residues. Looked up from germline, CDR1 is MNHNY and CDR2 is SVGAGI (reference sequence). The V end lost 5 bases, the J end lost 1 base, and 4 bases lay between the germline ends. The CDR3 DNA reads as TGTGCCAGCAGTCTGGGCACAGATACGCAGTATTTT. Encoded protein: CASSLGTDTQYF.

The CDR3 DNA reads as TGTGCCAGCAGCCAAGAGGCGGGAGACCCCTACAATGAGCAGTTCTTC. Amino acid sequence: CASSQEAGDPYNEQFF. The genes are TRBV14 and TRBJ2-1, with TRBD2 matching over 7 bases. The germline CDR1 and CDR2 sequences are SGHDN and FVKESK. The CDR3 runs to 16 residues. The junction had 4 bases not matched to a gene; V was cut back by 0 bases and J by 2 bases. The variable domain in full, with the rest retrieved from reference TRBV14 and TRBJ2-1, is EAGVTQFPSHSVIEKGQTVTLRCDPISGHDNLYWYRRVMGKEIKFLLHFVKESKQDESGMPNNRFLAERTGGTYSTLKVQPAELEDSGVYFCASSQEAGDPYNEQFFGPGTRLTVL.

V is TRBV5-1 and J is TRBJ2-5; weak D call: TRBD2 (6 bases). V shed 1 base and J shed 1 base, with 8 bases lying between them. The length of the CDR3 is 14 residues. In germline, CDR1 is SGHRS, CDR2 YFSETQ. DNA for the CDR3: TGCGCCAGCAGCTTGAGAGCGGGCCAAGAGACCCAGTACTTC. As protein: CASSLRAGQETQYF.

V and J are TRBV6-1 and TRBJ1-5, with 7 bases identical to TRBD1. Germline V gives CDR1 MNHNS, CDR2 SASEGT. This CDR3 region has 15 residues. V lost 6 bases and J lost 3; bases outside the gene matches: 8. This chain's CDR3 is CASSALGQDNQPQHF. In DNA, the CDR3 is TGTGCCAGCAGCGCATTAGGACAGGACAATCAGCCCCAGCATTTT.

The CDR3 is CASSIRGAQGNQPQHF. In DNA, the CDR3 is TGTGCCAGTAGTATTAGGGGGGCTCAGGGTAATCAGCCCCAGCATTTT. The rearrangement links TRBV19 to TRBJ1-5; a weak D match, TRBD1 (6 bases). The V end was cut by 3 bases, the J end by 4 bases, with 16 bases between. Germline V gives CDR1 LNHDA, CDR2 SQIVND (reference sequence). The CDR3 is 16 residues long.

The gene calls are TRBV25-1 and TRBJ2-1, with D perhaps TRBD2 (6 bases). Trimming took 7 bases from V and 4 from J, leaving 17 bases between them. Germline assignment: CDR1 MGHDK and CDR2 SYGVNS. This CDR3 is built from 15 residues. In DNA form, the CDR3 reads TGTGCCAGCACCGACACGGCAGGGAGGTACAATGAGCAGTTCTTC. Its protein is CASTDTAGRYNEQFF.

V and J are TRBV7-9 and TRBJ2-7; tentative D call: TRBD1 (6 bases). Between the trimmed V and J ends, which lost 3 bases and 3 bases, there was a span of 12 bases. This CDR3 has 14 amino acids. The germline V gene has CDR1 SEHNR and CDR2 FQNEAQ (reference sequence). Here the CDR3 reads CASSLTGGIYEQYF. Written as DNA, the CDR3 is TGTGCCAGCAGCTTGACAGGTGGGATCTACGAGCAGTACTTC.